This TCR beta chain was captured by sequencing in a study of T-cell memory formation after mild COVID-19 (dated by TCRdb to the early 2020s). For the wider study: TCR sequence clusters from the two donors were largely donor specific. In two donors, T-cell clones that expanded and contracted after mild COVID-19 were tracked by sequencing TCRalpha and TCRbeta repertoires over time. The cohort comprised two young, previously healthy adult volunteers, one female and one male.

Ficoll-Paque density gradient centrifugation was used to isolate PBMCs. The listed sequencing device is Illumina NovaSeq 6000. TCRalpha and TCRbeta cDNA libraries were built by 5'RACE with constant-segment primers, adding sample barcodes and unique molecular identifiers. RNA was extracted from every sample with Trizol reagent. Amplification of the libraries took two PCR steps, and the second step added a second sample barcode plus Illumina TruSeq adapters. Libraries were sequenced on an Illumina NovaSeq with 2 x 150 bp paired-end reads. In the original analysis: With migec v1.2.7, reads were demultiplexed and then collapsed into UMI-guided consensus sequences. Using mixcr v2.1.11, UMI consensuses were aligned to TRA and TRB V and J templates and then assembled into clonotypes. Expanded or contracted clonotypes were those called significant by both edgeR and NoisET, with noise models trained on biological replicates. For edgeR calls, a false discovery rate-adjusted p below 0.01 and a log2 fold-change threshold of 1 were applied. As an exploratory analysis of dynamics, PCA with hierarchical clustering was applied to max-normalized trajectories of the 1000 most abundant clonotypes. Each responding clone was given a CD4 or CD8 phenotype based on the CD4+ and CD8+ repertoires, which had been sequenced separately. TCRdb reran the public reads through fastp at Q25 and MiXCR, keeping productive beta chains. Every distinct CDR3 protein forms one entry, paired with its most common genes and DNA. TCRdb assigned the V and J calls; the authors' analysis was not used. This sample has about 340,000 distinct CDR3 sequences in its table, and 13% of those were observed once. Of the sample, over 20% falls within the top ten clones.

This clonotype came up many times. It lacks a known antigen. No base-level quality is on record; no much larger clone is a single base apart. V and J lose 4 bases and 7 bases, and a span of 15 bases separates them. CDR1 and CDR2 are drawn from the germline V gene: SGHTS, YDEGEE. Its CDR3 holds 14 amino acids, cysteine through phenylalanine. Of all the DNA, just the CDR3 is kept, 42 bases in frame from base 1. Here is what the overall study found, with its caveats: Only a couple of mild cases were covered by the study, and larger cohorts that include severe cases with pre-infection samples were considered necessary. SARS-CoV-2 specificity was not confirmed for the second-wave clones peaking on day 37. The detection of some responding clones in pre-infection memory suggests that pre-existing cross-reactive memory T cells joined the SARS-CoV-2 response. Clones that contracted from day 15 to 85 showed balanced CD4/CD8 phenotypes, whereas a second wave of clones that expanded from day 15 to 37 leaned towards CD4+. Contracting CD4+ clones appeared mostly in the CM and EM memory subsets, whereas CD8+ clones were enriched in EMRA.

The TCR sequence derives from a man younger than 35 who had mild COVID-19 (a few samples of this study predate the infection). The sample titles of this study are shuffled in the database, so cell type and time point are left out; the donor was told from shared clones. The material sequenced was PBMCs or a T cell subset sorted from them (not recorded which). The chain employs TRBV5-8 and TRBJ2-1; the D gene is perhaps TRBD1, on 6 matching bases. The CDR3 here reads CASSIRTVRNEQFF. At the DNA level, the sequence is TGTGCCAGCAGCATTCGGACAGTAAGAAATGAGCAGTTCTTC.